The 7 T cell receptor beta chains in this list originate from one sample, sequenced in a study of blood T cell repertoires in COVID-19. Only in-frame clones appear in the TCRdb table, and some are missing; sequencing was by immunoSEQ multiplex PCR. This sample has over 55,000 clones; 82% occur once, and the top ten carry around 21%. Sequencing was carried out using peripheral blood. These receptors all come from a woman aged 60-70 years with acute or convalescent COVID-19.

The chain is built from TRBV15 and TRBJ1-6, with TRBD1 identical over 7 bases. After removal of 0 bases from V and 7 bases from J, the junction contained 6 bases not matched to a gene. Germline assignment: CDR1 LNHNV and CDR2 YYDKDF (reference sequence). This CDR3 is 16 amino acids long. This chain's CDR3 is CATSRDPGGTNSPLHF. CDR3 nucleotide sequence: TGTGCCACCAGCAGAGATCCAGGGGGGACCAATTCACCCCTCCACTTT.

This chain uses TRBV11-2 with TRBJ1-5, with a weak D call TRBD1 (6 bases). Germline CDR1 reads SGHAT; CDR2 reads FQNNGV. CDR3 length equals 15 residues. Trimming left V 5 bases short and J 8 bases short, with 19 bases between. In nucleotides, the CDR3 is TGTGCCAGCAGCGGGGAACAGGGCGGCTCGGAGCCCCAGCATTTT. This gives the protein CASSGEQGGSEPQHF. The full variable domain, completed using reference TRBV11-2 and TRBJ1-5, is EAGVAQSPRYKIIEKRQSVAFWCNPISGHATLYWYQQILGQGPKLLIQFQNNGVVDDSQLPKDRFSAERLKGVDSTLKIQPAKLEDSAVYLCASSGEQGGSEPQHFGDGTRLSIL.

The chain links TRBV18 to TRBJ2-7, with a possible D match to TRBD1 (5 bases). This CDR3 is built from 14 residues. The germline gives CDR1 KGHSH, CDR2 LQKENI. Trimming removed 0 bases at V and 2 bases at J, with 8 bases between. The CDR3 region is CASSPPGRPYEQYF. The CDR3 DNA is TGTGCCAGCTCACCACCGGGGCGGCCCTACGAGCAGTACTTC.

The chain combines TRBV10-3 with TRBJ2-7; 7 nucleotides match TRBD1. This CDR3 has 16 residues. The J segment lost 2 bases and the V segment lost 0 bases, leaving 7 bases of the junction unmatched. The germline gives CDR1 ENHRY, CDR2 SYGVKD. The CDR3 sequence: CAISESTPGQTYEQYF. CDR3 in DNA: TGTGCCATCAGTGAGTCTACACCGGGACAGACCTACGAGCAGTACTTC.

The count of this clone is one. This chain links TRBV19 with TRBJ1-5; 9 bases match TRBD1. J lost 1 base, V lost 8 bases, and 6 bases had no gene match. Germline CDR1 LNHDA, CDR2 SQIVND (reference sequence). This CDR3 is 15 amino acids long. CDR3 residues: CASSGTGLSNQPQHF. The DNA for the CDR3 is TGTGCCAGTTCCGGGACAGGGTTAAGCAATCAGCCCCAGCATTTT.

The V gene is TRBV30, the J gene TRBJ2-3; 8 nucleotides line up with TRBD2. CDR3 size: 14 residues. CDR1 and CDR2 (germline): GTSNPN, SVGIG (reference sequence). The V gene end was trimmed by 6 bases and the J gene end by 0 bases; junction bases not matched to a gene: 5. The CDR3 sequence: CACTIAGSTDTQYF. CDR3 nucleotides: TGTGCCTGTACAATAGCGGGGAGCACAGATACGCAGTATTTT.

The chain carries TRBV5-1 and TRBJ2-3; D possibly corresponds to TRBD2 (5 bases). Per the germline V gene, CDR1 is SGHRS and CDR2 is YFSETQ. V was cut by 6 bases and J by 3 bases, with 17 bases left in between. This CDR3 is built from 15 residues. CDR3 region: CASKWVVEGTDTQYF. The CDR3, as DNA: TGCGCCAGCAAATGGGTGGTCGAGGGAACAGATACGCAGTATTTT.